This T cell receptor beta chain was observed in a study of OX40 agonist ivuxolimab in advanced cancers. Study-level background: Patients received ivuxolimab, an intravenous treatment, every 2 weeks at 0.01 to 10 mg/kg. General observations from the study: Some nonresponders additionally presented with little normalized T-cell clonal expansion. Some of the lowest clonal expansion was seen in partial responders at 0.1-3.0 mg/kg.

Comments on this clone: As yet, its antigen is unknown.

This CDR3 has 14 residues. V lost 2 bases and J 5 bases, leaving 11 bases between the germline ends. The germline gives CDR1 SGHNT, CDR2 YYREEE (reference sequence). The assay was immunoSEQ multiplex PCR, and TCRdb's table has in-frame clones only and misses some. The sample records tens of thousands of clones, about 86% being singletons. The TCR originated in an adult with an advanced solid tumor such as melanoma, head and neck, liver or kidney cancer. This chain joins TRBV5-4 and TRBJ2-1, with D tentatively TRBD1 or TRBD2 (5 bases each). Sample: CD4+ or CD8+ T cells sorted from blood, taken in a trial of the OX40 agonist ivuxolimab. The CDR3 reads CASSFAEGNNEQFF. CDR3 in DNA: TGTGCCAGCAGCTTTGCCGAGGGGAACAATGAGCAGTTCTTC.